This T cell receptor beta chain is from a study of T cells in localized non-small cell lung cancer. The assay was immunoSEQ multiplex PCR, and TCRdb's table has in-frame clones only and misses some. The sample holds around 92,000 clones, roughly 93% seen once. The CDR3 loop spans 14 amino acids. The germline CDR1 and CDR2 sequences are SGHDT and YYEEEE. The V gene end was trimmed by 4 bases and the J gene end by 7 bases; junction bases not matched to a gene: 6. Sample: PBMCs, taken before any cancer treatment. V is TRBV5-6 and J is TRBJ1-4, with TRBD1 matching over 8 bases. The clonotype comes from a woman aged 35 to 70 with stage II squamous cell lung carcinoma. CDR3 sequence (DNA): TGTGCCAGCAGCCGGACAGGGAGTGGTGAAAAACTGTTTTTT. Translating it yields CASSRTGSGEKLFF. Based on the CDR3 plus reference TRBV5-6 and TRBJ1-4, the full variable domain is DAGVTQSPTHLIKTRGQQVTLRCSPKSGHDTVSWYQQALGQGPQFIFQYYEEEERQRGNFPDRFSGHQFPNYSSELNVNALLLGDSALYLCASSRTGSGEKLFFGSGTQLSVL.